This record covers a single T cell receptor beta chain. Antigen: not known. The source of the sample is a study of response to subunit inactivated influenza vaccine. Study-wide findings and caveats: Authors proposed each seasonal influenza vaccination draws in few new T cells.

TCRdb recomputed calls from the RT-PCR reads with MiXCR, one row per CDR3 protein. The repertoire holds over 150,000 distinct CDR3 sequences, with roughly a tenth as singletons. Trimming shortened V by 5 bases and J by 2 bases, and 6 bases separated the two germline ends. This CDR3 is built from 11 residues. The germline gives CDR1 DFQATT, CDR2 SNEGSKA (reference sequence). Sequencing was performed on non-naive T cells sorted from PBMCs, taken 40 to 50 days after vaccination. This sequence joins TRBV20-1 and TRBJ1-1; no clear D. This clonotype was sampled from a man aged 50 to 59 who received an inactivated influenza vaccine. CDR3 sequence: CSAWDNTEAFF. In nucleotides, the CDR3 is TGCAGTGCTTGGGATAACACTGAAGCTTTCTTT.